Following are 6 T cell receptor beta chains from one sample sequenced in a study of identical twins. One entry per CDR3 protein results from TCRdb running MiXCR on the 5' RACE reads. The profile shows 350,000 to 500,000 distinct CDR3 sequences, roughly 20% of them singletons. Sequenced material: naive T cells sorted from blood. Receptors originate from a man over 45 in good health.

This clonotype was detected many times. The chain joins TRBV18 to TRBJ1-1; TRBD1 matches at 7 bases. J gave up 0 bases and V 5 bases, and 6 bases lay outside the gene matches. This CDR3 contains 15 residues. Germline assignment: CDR1 KGHSH and CDR2 LQKENI. CDR3 loop: CASSEGQYMNTEAFF. The CDR3 coding sequence is TGTGCCAGCTCAGAGGGACAGTACATGAACACTGAAGCTTTCTTT.

This sequence joins TRBV29-1 and TRBJ2-5, with TRBD1 as a possible D gene (5 bases). V was clipped by 2 bases and J by 4 bases, with 14 bases between them. Germline values: CDR1 SQVTM, CDR2 ANQGSEA. CDR3 size: 14 residues. Here the CDR3 reads CSVELPGQLETQYF. The CDR3 region has the DNA TGCAGCGTTGAATTGCCAGGGCAACTAGAGACCCAGTACTTC.

This clonotype was detected ten times or more. The rearrangement uses TRBV4-1 and TRBJ2-5; no firm D call. The CDR3 totals 12 residues. CDR1 and CDR2 from the germline V gene are MGHRA and YSYEKL. V was clipped by 0 bases and J by 4 bases, with 3 bases between them. CDR3 in amino acids: CASSQDLETQYF. CDR3 DNA sequence: TGCGCCAGCAGCCAAGATCTAGAGACCCAGTACTTC.

This clonotype was detected only a few times. The rearrangement links TRBV23-1 to TRBJ2-7, with D perhaps TRBD1 (6 bases). TRBV23-1 carries the ORF label, with uncertain function. The V gene lost 4 bases and the J gene lost 0 bases, with 13 bases spanning the gap. The CDR3 covers 15 residues. CDR3 DNA sequence: TGCGCCAGCAGTCCGATGACAGGAATCTCCTACGAGCAGTACTTC. It encodes CASSPMTGISYEQYF.

This clonotype was detected many times. The chain recombines TRBV6-2 or TRBV6-3 with TRBJ1-5; maybe TRBD1 (5 bases). Per the germline V gene, CDR1 is MNHEY and CDR2 is SVGEGT. This CDR3 is built from 14 residues. Trimming took 8 bases from V and 5 from J, leaving 16 bases between them. The CDR3 DNA is TGTGCCAGCTGCTGGGGCAGGGAGGATCAGCCCCAGCATTTT. This translates into CASCWGREDQPQHF.

This clonotype occurred a few times. The chain links TRBV20-1 to TRBJ1-4, with TRBD1 matching over 9 bases. CDR3 length: 15 amino acids. Losses at the gene ends were 1 base for V and 5 bases for J; bases not matched to a gene: 5. Germline V gene data show CDR1 as DFQATT and CDR2 as SNEGSKA (reference sequence). The CDR3: CSARGLGTGNEKLFF. Written as DNA, the CDR3 is TGCAGTGCTAGAGGACTAGGGACAGGGAATGAAAAACTGTTTTTT.